The text below deals with one T cell receptor (beta chain). The antigen is unknown. Unique molecular identifiers were incorporated during preparation of the TCRbeta library. TCRdb itself ran the PCR reads through MiXCR, one entry per CDR3 protein. The sample lists 610,000 or so distinct CDR3 sequences; 25% to 30% were seen once. The sample is drawn from a study of T-cell reconstitution after alpha-beta-depleted transplantation in children. The CDR3 extends over 16 amino acids. V gave up 8 bases and J gave up 5 bases, with 23 bases separating them. Germline CDR1 ENHRY, CDR2 SYGVKD. Points from the study as a whole: T-cell counts and diversity at one year following transplant were attributed mainly to newly produced T cells.

Source: PBMCs, taken before TCRalphabeta/CD19-depleted stem cell transplant. The chain uses TRBV10-3 and TRBJ2-3; the D is unclear. The TCR comes from a boy less than two years old with Wiskott-Aldrich syndrome, due to receive a stem cell transplant. CDR3 sequence (DNA): TGTGCCATCCAGTCGACCGAAAAGGGATGGGGAGATACGCAGTATTTT. Translation: CAIQSTEKGWGDTQYF.